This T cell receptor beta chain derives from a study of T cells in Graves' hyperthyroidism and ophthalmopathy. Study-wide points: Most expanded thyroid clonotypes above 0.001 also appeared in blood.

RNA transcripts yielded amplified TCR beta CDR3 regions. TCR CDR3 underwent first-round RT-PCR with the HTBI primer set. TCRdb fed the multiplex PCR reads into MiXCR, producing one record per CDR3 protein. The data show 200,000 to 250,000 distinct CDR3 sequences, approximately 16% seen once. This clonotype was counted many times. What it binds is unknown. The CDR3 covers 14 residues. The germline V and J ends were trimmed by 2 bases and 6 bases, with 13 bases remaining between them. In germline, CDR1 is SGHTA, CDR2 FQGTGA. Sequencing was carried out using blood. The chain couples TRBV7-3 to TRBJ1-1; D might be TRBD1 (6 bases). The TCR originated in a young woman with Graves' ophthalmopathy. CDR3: CASSLSSGAPEAFF. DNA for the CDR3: TGTGCCAGCAGCTTATCGTCAGGGGCCCCTGAAGCTTTCTTT.